What follows is one TCR beta chain and its context. V lost 5 bases and J lost 3; bases outside the gene matches: 10. Germline V lookup: CDR1 SNHLY, CDR2 FYNNEI. There are 16 residues in the CDR3. Profiled with immunoSEQ multiplex PCR; TCRdb holds only in-frame clones, not every one. This repertoire shows fewer than 40,000 clones, nearly 95% found once; its top ten account for approximately 6.5%. Treatment described: preoperative locoregional IRX-2 cytokine immunotherapy. Preoperative locoregional IRX-2 cytokine immunotherapy was tested in the phase Ib source study. This sample was included in a study of preoperative IRX-2 immunotherapy in early breast cancer.

The gene calls are TRBV2 and TRBJ1-1, with 9 bases aligning to TRBD1. The TCR sequence derives from a human donor with breast cancer. Collection of the sample occurred from a patient treated with IRX-2 immunotherapy. In nucleotides, the CDR3 is TGTGCCAGCAGTTGGACAGGGGAGGAGAGGGACACTGAAGCTTTCTTT. Translation: CASSWTGEERDTEAFF.